The clone carrying this T cell receptor (beta chain) was counted between two and nine times. The antigen is unknown. This specimen belongs to a study of post-analysis software for immune sequencing data. Overall study findings and caveats: With F measure, samples from one preparation batch clustered together strongly. A handful of TRBV segments were significantly more frequent in patients than in controls. TRBV5-6, TRBV5-1 and TRBV20-1 were among these segments.

Trimming took 4 bases from V and 7 from J; bases not matched to a gene: 16. Germline assignment: CDR1 DFQATT and CDR2 SNEGSKA (reference sequence). The CDR3 is made up of 15 amino acids. Included in the TCR beta cDNA libraries were unique molecular identifiers. TCRdb fed the PCR reads into MiXCR, producing one record per CDR3 protein. The data contain roughly 540,000 distinct CDR3 sequences, around 36% of them singletons. This receptor was identified in a girl under 18 with multiple sclerosis. This rearrangement joins TRBV20-1 to TRBJ2-7; 7 nucleotides line up with TRBD1. Sequenced material: blood. For the CDR3, the DNA is TGCAGTGCTACTACAGGGGACGTGACGTTTTGGGAGCAGTACTTC. Its protein product is CSATTGDVTFWEQYF.